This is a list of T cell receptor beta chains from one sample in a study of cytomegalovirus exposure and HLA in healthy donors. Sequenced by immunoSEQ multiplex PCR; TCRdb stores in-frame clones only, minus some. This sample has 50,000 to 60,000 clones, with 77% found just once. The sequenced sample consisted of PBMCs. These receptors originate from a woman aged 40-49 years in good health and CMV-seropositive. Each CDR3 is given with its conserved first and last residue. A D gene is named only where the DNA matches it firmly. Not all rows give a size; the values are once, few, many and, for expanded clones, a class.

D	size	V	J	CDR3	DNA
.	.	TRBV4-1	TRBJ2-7	CASSPGLLGPTYEQYF	TGCGCCAGCAGCCCCGGACTCTTGGGCCCAACCTACGAGCAGTACTTC
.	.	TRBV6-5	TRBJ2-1	CASSYSMQGLYEQFF	TGTGCCAGCAGTTACTCGATGCAGGGGCTCTATGAGCAGTTCTTC
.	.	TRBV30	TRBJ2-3	CALYHPGQDTQYF	TGTGCCTTATACCACCCGGGACAAGATACGCAGTATTTT
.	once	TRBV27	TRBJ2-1	CASSVRSTYNEQFF	TGTGCCAGCAGTGTCCGTAGCACCTACAATGAGCAGTTCTTC
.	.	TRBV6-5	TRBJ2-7	CASSPGAAYEQYF	TGTGCCAGCAGCCCAGGGGCGGCCTACGAGCAGTACTTC
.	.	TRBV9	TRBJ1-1	CASSGGPNTEAFF	TGTGCCAGCAGCGGGGGCCCGAACACTGAAGCTTTCTTT
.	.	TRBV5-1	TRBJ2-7	CASSLSPGMGYEQYF	TGCGCCAGCAGCTTGTCCCCGGGTATGGGCTACGAGCAGTACTTC
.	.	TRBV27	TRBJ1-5	CASKIQGSGQPQHF	TGTGCCAGCAAGATACAGGGATCTGGGCAGCCCCAGCATTTT
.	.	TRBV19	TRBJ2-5	CASSPNRGGLKETQYF	TGTGCCAGTAGTCCCAACCGAGGCGGGCTTAAAGAGACCCAGTACTTC
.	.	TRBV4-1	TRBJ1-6	CASSRGQDSPLHF	TGCGCCAGCAGCCGGGGCCAGGATTCACCCCTCCACTTT
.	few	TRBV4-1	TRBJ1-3	CASSQGGPGNTIYF	TGCGCCAGCAGCCAAGGGGGCCCTGGAAACACCATATATTTT
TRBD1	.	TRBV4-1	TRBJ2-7	CASSQDWTGKPYEQYF	TGCGCCAGCAGCCAAGACTGGACAGGGAAACCCTACGAGCAGTACTTC
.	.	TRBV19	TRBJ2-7	CASSIDVGWRGSEQYF	TGTGCCAGTAGTATTGATGTCGGATGGCGCGGCTCCGAGCAGTACTTC
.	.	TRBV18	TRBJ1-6	CASSPQAGDNSPLHF	TGTGCCAGCTCACCACAGGCAGGTGATAATTCACCCCTCCACTTT
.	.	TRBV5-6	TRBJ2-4	CASSLRGAGIQYF	TGTGCCAGCAGCTTGCGGGGGGCCGGCATTCAGTACTTC
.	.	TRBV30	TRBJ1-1	CAWSPQGFTEAFF	TGTGCCTGGAGTCCACAGGGTTTTACTGAAGCTTTCTTT
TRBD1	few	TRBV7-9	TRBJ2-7	CASSLGTGGAYEQYF	TGTGCCAGCAGCTTAGGGACAGGGGGCGCGTACGAGCAGTACTTC
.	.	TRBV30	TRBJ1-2	CAWSVSHHIPPYGYTF	TGTGCCTGGAGTGTATCCCACCACATACCCCCCTATGGCTACACCTTC
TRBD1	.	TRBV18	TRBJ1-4	CASSRDRAATNEKLFF	TGTGCCAGCTCACGGGACAGGGCTGCAACTAATGAAAAACTGTTTTTT
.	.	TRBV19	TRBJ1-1	CASSIVVGETEAFF	TGTGCCAGTAGTATAGTCGTAGGAGAGACTGAAGCTTTCTTT
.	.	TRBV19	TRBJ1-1	CASSNTRGNTEAFF	TGTGCCAGTAGTAACACCAGGGGGAACACTGAAGCTTTCTTT
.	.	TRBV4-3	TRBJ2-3	CASSRATGSTDTQYF	TGCGCCAGCAGCCGTGCGACAGGTAGCACAGATACGCAGTATTTT
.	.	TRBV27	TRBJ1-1	CASSLFVNTEAFF	TGTGCCAGCAGTTTATTCGTGAACACTGAAGCTTTCTTT
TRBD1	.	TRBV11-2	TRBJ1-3	CASSPDRAAGNTIYF	TGTGCCAGCAGCCCCGACAGGGCGGCTGGAAACACCATATATTTT
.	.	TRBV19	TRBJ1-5	CASSMPSSNQPQHF	TGTGCCAGTAGTATGCCCAGTAGCAATCAGCCCCAGCATTTT
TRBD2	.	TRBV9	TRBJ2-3	CASGGGGGQYF	TGTGCCAGCGGCGGCGGGGGGGGGCAGTATTTT
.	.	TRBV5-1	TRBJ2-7	CASSLDRTSYEQYF	TGCGCCAGCAGCTTGGACAGGACAAGCTACGAGCAGTACTTC
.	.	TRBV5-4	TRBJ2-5	CASSPMTPGREKETQYF	TGTGCCAGCAGCCCCATGACGCCGGGGCGGGAAAAAGAGACCCAGTACTTC
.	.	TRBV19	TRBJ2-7	CASSPTTTGSYEQYF	TGTGCCAGTAGCCCTACCACGACAGGCTCCTACGAGCAGTACTTC
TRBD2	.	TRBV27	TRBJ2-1	CASSFLGLAGGPYNEQFF	TGTGCCAGCAGTTTTTTGGGACTAGCGGGGGGCCCTTACAATGAGCAGTTCTTC
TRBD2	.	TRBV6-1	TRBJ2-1	CASSQAGGSGEQFF	TGTGCCAGCAGTCAAGCGGGGGGATCCGGTGAGCAGTTCTTC
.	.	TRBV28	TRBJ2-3	CASSPAERAGDTQYF	TGTGCCAGCAGTCCCGCCGAGAGGGCTGGAGATACGCAGTATTTT
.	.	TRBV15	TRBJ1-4	CATSLPLIGFNEKLFF	TGTGCCACCAGCCTCCCGCTAATTGGTTTTAATGAAAAACTGTTTTTT
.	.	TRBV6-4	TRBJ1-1	CASSDSAETEAFF	TGTGCCAGCAGTGACTCGGCAGAAACTGAAGCTTTCTTT
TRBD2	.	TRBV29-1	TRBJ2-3	CSVQAGSAGTDTQYF	TGCAGCGTTCAAGCGGGGTCAGCAGGAACAGATACGCAGTATTTT